Listed here are 19 T cell receptor beta chains from one sample, sequenced in a study of CD8 T cells in ankylosing spondylitis. TCRdb reprocessed the 5' RACE reads via MiXCR and lists one record per CDR3 protein. The sample holds 200,000 to 300,000 distinct CDR3 sequences; 20% to 30% are singletons and the top ten take about 0.6%. The source material was blood, either unsorted or a sorted T cell fraction (not recorded which). The receptors were sampled from a male donor with ankylosing spondylitis or in good health (not recorded which).

With respect to this clonotype: A read error may produce the germline difference seen at one junction end. This chain connects TRBV12-3 or TRBV12-4 to TRBJ2-7, with 9 nucleotides matching TRBD2. The CDR3 loop spans 18 amino acids. CDR3 protein: CARSLAGVFRTGGAEQYF. The CDR3, as DNA: TGTGCCCGCAGTTTAGCGGGGGTATTCAGGACCGGAGGGGCCGAGCAGTACTTC.

The chain couples TRBV5-4 to TRBJ2-5, with TRBD2 as a possible D gene (5 bases). CDR1 is SGHNT, CDR2 YYREEE, per germline (reference sequence). The CDR3 runs 15 residues. Deletions cut 3 bases from V and 3 bases from J, with 15 bases between. CDR3 sequence (DNA): TGTGCCAGCAGCTCGGCCACGGGGTGGGAAGAGACCCAGTACTTC. Translation gives CASSSATGWEETQYF.

The rearrangement links TRBV6-6 to TRBJ2-5; the match to TRBD2 covers 7 bases. The CDR3 has 13 amino acids. With V trimmed by 2 bases and J by 5 bases, 2 bases remained unmatched. Germline values: CDR1 MNHNY, CDR2 SVGAGI (reference sequence). CDR3: CASSYTAGETQYF. In DNA form, the CDR3 reads TGTGCCAGCAGTTACACAGCGGGGGAGACCCAGTACTTC.

This clonotype was detected many times. The rearrangement links TRBV20-1 to TRBJ1-6; possibly TRBD1 for D (5 bases). V lost 7 bases and J lost 8, with 15 bases in between. This CDR3 has 13 residues. Germline V gives CDR1 DFQATT, CDR2 SNEGSKA (reference sequence). CDR3 residues: CSGVAGGDSPLHF. Here the CDR3 DNA reads TGCAGTGGCGTGGCCGGGGGGGATTCACCCCTCCACTTT.

V and J are TRBV7-8 and TRBJ2-5; possibly TRBD2 for D (5 bases). CDR1 and CDR2 (germline): SGHVS, FQNEAQ. Trimming left V 7 bases short and J 7 bases short, with 25 bases between. The CDR3 covers 16 residues. The CDR3 sequence: CASNSSRNGVIGTQYF. As DNA, the CDR3 is TGTGCCAGCAACTCGTCTAGGAACGGGGTGATCGGGACCCAGTACTTC.

This chain joins TRBV19 and TRBJ1-2; tentatively, D is TRBD1 (6 bases). V was clipped by 10 bases and J by 3 bases, with 15 bases between them. There are 13 residues in the CDR3. The germline V gene encodes CDR1 LNHDA and CDR2 SQIVND (reference sequence). CDR3 amino acids: CATQWGPDYGYTF. For the CDR3, the DNA is TGTGCCACCCAGTGGGGGCCCGACTATGGCTACACCTTC.

The V call is TRBV5-1, the J call TRBJ2-3; D is uncertain. Looked up from germline, CDR1 is SGHRS and CDR2 is YFSETQ. V lost 1 base to trimming and J lost 1 base, with 10 bases between them. This CDR3 is built from 15 residues. CDR3 sequence: CASSLLEPGTDTQYF. In DNA, the CDR3 is TGCGCCAGCAGCTTGTTAGAGCCCGGCACAGATACGCAGTATTTT.

CDR3 in DNA: TGTGCCAGCAGTGAAAACAGGTACACTGAAGCTTTCTTT. This encodes CASSENRYTEAFF. V gene TRBV6-1 combines with J gene TRBJ1-1, with a tentative D call TRBD1 (5 bases). V lost 2 bases and J lost 3, with 7 bases in between. CDR1 MNHNS and CDR2 SASEGT come from the germline V gene. The CDR3 contains 13 residues.

This clonotype occurred many times. V usage is TRBV4-1 and J usage is TRBJ1-5, with unresolved D. CDR1 MGHRA and CDR2 YSYEKL come from the germline V gene. The CDR3 is made up of 17 amino acids. V was trimmed by 2 bases and J by 0 bases, leaving 14 bases between them. CDR3 coding DNA: TGCGCCAGCAGCCAACTCGATATGGGGTTTAGCAATCAGCCCCAGCATTTT. Translation: CASSQLDMGFSNQPQHF.

Remarks on this clonotype: A read error may explain this, as a much larger clone is one base away. The J gene is TRBJ2-1, the V gene TRBV29-1; D is possibly TRBD1 (5 bases). The CDR3 consists of 15 residues. The germline V gene has CDR1 SQVTM and CDR2 ANQGSEA. The germline V and J ends were trimmed by 4 bases and 5 bases, with 18 bases remaining between them. The CDR3 nucleotides are TGCAGCGTTGGGCGCTGTGACAGCCCCAACAATGAGCAGTTCTTC. This gives the protein CSVGRCDSPNNEQFF.

This clonotype was detected many times. The CDR3 sequence: CSAGPSWEYNSPLHF. CDR3 bases: TGCAGTGCTGGGCCGTCGTGGGAGTATAATTCACCCCTCCACTTT. The chain uses TRBV20-1 and TRBJ1-6, with D unresolved. The germline gives CDR1 DFQATT, CDR2 SNEGSKA (reference sequence). V was clipped by 5 bases and J by 4 bases, with 15 bases between them. The CDR3 has 15 residues.

The J gene is TRBJ1-1, the V gene TRBV6-1; D is possibly TRBD1 (5 bases). The CDR3 loop spans 13 amino acids. V was trimmed by 6 bases and J by 4 bases, leaving 12 bases between them. Germline V lookup: CDR1 MNHNS, CDR2 SASEGT. DNA of the CDR3: TGTGCCAGCAGGGTTACAGGACCCACTGAAGCTTTCTTT. Translating it yields CASRVTGPTEAFF.

This chain joins TRBV28 and TRBJ2-7; possibly TRBD1 for D (5 bases). V was trimmed by 2 bases and J by 6 bases, leaving 11 bases between them. Germline values: CDR1 MDHEN, CDR2 SYDVKM. The CDR3 length is 13 residues. In nucleotides, the CDR3 is TGTGCCAGCAGTTTAGCAGGGCTGGGCGAGCAGTACTTC. Translation gives CASSLAGLGEQYF. Complete variable domain (other parts from reference TRBV28 and TRBJ2-7): DVKVTQSSRYLVKRTGEKVFLECVQDMDHENMFWYRQDPGLGLRLIYFSYDVKMKEKGDIPEGYSVSREKKERFSLILESASTNQTSMYLCASSLAGLGEQYFGPGTRLTVT.

This clonotype has just a few counts. This chain connects TRBV20-1 to TRBJ2-1, with TRBD2 as a possible D gene (7 bases). Trimming cost V 6 bases and J 0 bases, with 30 bases left between them. This CDR3 comprises 20 residues. Germline V gene lookup returns CDR1 DFQATT and CDR2 SNEGSKA (reference sequence). The CDR3 DNA follows: TGCAGTGCCAATCGACTACAGGGCGGAACTTCTAGCGGCTCCTACAATGAGCAGTTCTTC. Its translation: CSANRLQGGTSSGSYNEQFF.

This clonotype has only a few counts. The rearrangement links TRBV12-3 or TRBV12-4 to TRBJ1-1, with D possibly matching TRBD1 (6 bases). Trimming removed 5 bases at V and 4 bases at J, with 23 bases between. The CDR3 spans 17 residues. The CDR3 DNA sequence: TGTGCCAGCAGTCCTAAGCCCGGGGGGCCTGTGGGCACTGAAGCTTTCTTT. Translating gives CASSPKPGGPVGTEAFF.

This chain joins TRBV4-1 and TRBJ2-3, with 14 bases matching TRBD2. Germline lookup yields CDR1 MGHRA and CDR2 YSYEKL. The CDR3 runs 16 residues. Trimming cost V 2 bases and J 5 bases; bases outside gene matches: 3. Written as DNA, the CDR3 is TGCGCCAGCAGCCAAATGGGACTAGCGGGGGAAGATACGCAGTATTTT. As protein: CASSQMGLAGEDTQYF.

This clonotype was recorded at least ten times. The chain joins TRBV5-1 to TRBJ2-1; TRBD2 agrees at 7 bases. CDR1 is SGHRS, CDR2 YFSETQ, per germline. Trimming removed 5 bases from V and 8 bases from J; junction bases left unmatched: 7. CDR3 length equals 13 residues. This CDR3 is CASRERLAYEQFF. CDR3 DNA sequence: TGCGCCAGCAGGGAACGACTAGCTTATGAGCAGTTCTTC.

At least ten counts were recorded for this clonotype. The chain uses TRBV12-3 or TRBV12-4 and TRBJ2-1; TRBD2 matches at 12 bases. V dropped 6 bases and J dropped 6; count of bases not matched to a gene: 6. The CDR3 runs to 15 residues. The CDR3 region is CASSSTSGGRNEQFF. In DNA, the CDR3 is TGTGCCAGCAGCTCGACTAGCGGGGGACGCAATGAGCAGTTCTTC.

This clonotype was counted many times. The rearrangement uses TRBV12-3 or TRBV12-4 and TRBJ1-2; D is unclear. V lost 8 bases, J lost 5 bases, and 15 bases lay in between. The CDR3 covers 13 residues. Here the CDR3 DNA reads TGTGCCAGCGGGGTTTTGAGATTGTATGGCTACACCTTC. Protein sequence: CASGVLRLYGYTF.